This is a list of T cell receptor beta chains from one sample in a study of T cell repertoires in cytomegalovirus infection. In TCRdb, the reads were re-called with MiXCR into one record per CDR3 protein. This repertoire shows approximately 180,000 distinct CDR3 sequences, approximately 19% found once; its top ten account for roughly 2.9%. Input material: PBMCs. All receptors derive from a human donor in good health (CMV status not recorded). Some clones in this sample may be carry-over from other donors' samples. Both conserved end residues are part of each CDR3. Each record gives: clone size, J gene, D gene, V gene, CDR3 protein, CDR3 DNA. The D gene is left open where the match is weak. Clone size is not always given. Where it is, it says once, few, many or a class for expanded clones.

. | TRBJ2-5 | . | TRBV25-1 | CASSEPDQETQYF | TGTGCCAGCAGTGAACCCGATCAAGAGACCCAGTACTTC
many | TRBJ1-1 | . | TRBV7-6 | CASSLEDNENTEAFF | TGTGCCAGCAGCTTAGAAGACAATGAGAACACTGAAGCTTTCTTT
many | TRBJ1-1 | TRBD1 | TRBV29-1 | CSVRQGDTEAFF | TGCAGCGTCCGACAGGGGGACACTGAAGCTTTCTTT
. | TRBJ2-1 | . | TRBV7-9 | CASRLDLNEQFF | TGTGCCAGCCGCTTAGATCTCAATGAGCAGTTCTTC
. | TRBJ1-5 | TRBD1 | TRBV28 | CASNQQGSLISNQPQHF | TGTGCCAGCAACCAACAGGGGAGCCTTATTAGCAATCAGCCCCAGCATTTT
. | TRBJ2-7 | TRBD1 | TRBV28 | CATSTRRTGGFNEQYF | TGTGCCACCAGTACGAGGAGGACAGGGGGTTTCAACGAGCAGTACTTC
. | TRBJ1-5 | . | TRBV7-9 | CASSSDTGNQPQHF | TGTGCCAGCAGCTCGGACACTGGCAATCAGCCCCAGCATTTT
few | TRBJ2-4 | . | TRBV11-2 | CASSLRETDIQYF | TGTGCCAGCAGCTTAAGGGAAACGGACATTCAGTACTTC
. | TRBJ1-5 | . | TRBV7-9 | CASSSGQSNWGNQPQHF | TGTGCCAGCAGCTCGGGACAAAGCAACTGGGGCAATCAGCCCCAGCATTTT
. | TRBJ1-6 | . | TRBV25-1 | CASSGAVDSYNSPLHF | TGTGCCAGCAGTGGGGCCGTGGACAGTTATAATTCACCCCTCCACTTT
medium-sized | TRBJ2-5 | . | TRBV7-2 | CASSPPNQETQYF | TGTGCCAGCAGCCCCCCCAACCAAGAGACCCAGTACTTC
. | TRBJ2-6 | . | TRBV20-1 | CSASNPSGANVLTF | TGCAGTGCTAGTAACCCCTCTGGGGCCAACGTCCTGACTTTC
. | TRBJ2-3 | . | TRBV12-3/TRBV12-4 | CASSLWDTDTQYF | TGTGCCAGCAGTTTATGGGACACAGATACGCAGTATTTT
. | TRBJ2-1 | . | TRBV28 | CATEATNYNEQFF | TGTGCCACGGAAGCAACGAACTACAATGAGCAGTTCTTC
. | TRBJ2-2 | . | TRBV5-4 | CASSLVVGQTGELFF | TGTGCCAGCAGCTTGGTGGTGGGGCAAACCGGGGAGCTGTTTTTT
many | TRBJ2-7 | . | TRBV7-2 | CASSGTGYEQYF | TGTGCCAGCAGCGGGACTGGGTACGAGCAGTACTTC
. | TRBJ2-1 | TRBD1 | TRBV12-3/TRBV12-4 | CASRKDRGRNEQFF | TGTGCCAGCAGAAAGGACAGGGGCCGCAATGAGCAGTTCTTC
once | TRBJ1-1 | . | TRBV27 | CASSLSLPGISNTEAFF | TGTGCCAGCAGTCTCTCCCTCCCAGGGATCTCGAACACTGAAGCTTTCTTT